One T cell receptor (beta chain) is described in this entry. The data were produced by immunoSEQ multiplex PCR, yet TCRdb's version contains in-frame clones alone and is incomplete. The sample includes 75,000 to 100,000 clones, around 94% of them seen just once. The data were taken from a study of technical replicates of blood from a handful of donors. The V gene end was trimmed by 4 bases and the J gene end by 1 base; junction bases not matched to a gene: 6. Germline V lookup: CDR1 GTSNPN, CDR2 SVGIG (reference sequence). The CDR3 is 14 residues long. This clonotype was obtained from a human donor in good health. The chain links TRBV30 to TRBJ1-1, with 7 bases that match TRBD1. Sequencing was performed on T cells isolated from PBMCs. CDR3 nucleotide sequence: TGTGCCTGGAATCATGGGACAGAGAACACTGAAGCTTTCTTT. Protein sequence: CAWNHGTENTEAFF.